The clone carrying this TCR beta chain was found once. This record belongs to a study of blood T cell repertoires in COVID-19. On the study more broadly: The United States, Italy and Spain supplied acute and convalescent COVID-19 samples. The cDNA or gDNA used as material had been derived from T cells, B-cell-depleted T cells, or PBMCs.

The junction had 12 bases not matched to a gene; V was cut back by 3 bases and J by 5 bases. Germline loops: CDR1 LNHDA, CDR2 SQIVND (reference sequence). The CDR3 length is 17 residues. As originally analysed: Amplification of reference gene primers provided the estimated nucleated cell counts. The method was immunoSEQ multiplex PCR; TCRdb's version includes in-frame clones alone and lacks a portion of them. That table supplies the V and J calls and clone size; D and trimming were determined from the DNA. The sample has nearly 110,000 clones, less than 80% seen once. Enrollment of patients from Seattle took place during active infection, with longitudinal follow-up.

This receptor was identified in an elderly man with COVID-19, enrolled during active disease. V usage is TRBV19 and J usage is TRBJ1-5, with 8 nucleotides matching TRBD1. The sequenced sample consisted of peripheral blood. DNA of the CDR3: TGTGCCAGTAGTATCTTTCCATCGGACAGGGAGGATCAGCCCCAGCATTTT. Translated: CASSIFPSDREDQPQHF.